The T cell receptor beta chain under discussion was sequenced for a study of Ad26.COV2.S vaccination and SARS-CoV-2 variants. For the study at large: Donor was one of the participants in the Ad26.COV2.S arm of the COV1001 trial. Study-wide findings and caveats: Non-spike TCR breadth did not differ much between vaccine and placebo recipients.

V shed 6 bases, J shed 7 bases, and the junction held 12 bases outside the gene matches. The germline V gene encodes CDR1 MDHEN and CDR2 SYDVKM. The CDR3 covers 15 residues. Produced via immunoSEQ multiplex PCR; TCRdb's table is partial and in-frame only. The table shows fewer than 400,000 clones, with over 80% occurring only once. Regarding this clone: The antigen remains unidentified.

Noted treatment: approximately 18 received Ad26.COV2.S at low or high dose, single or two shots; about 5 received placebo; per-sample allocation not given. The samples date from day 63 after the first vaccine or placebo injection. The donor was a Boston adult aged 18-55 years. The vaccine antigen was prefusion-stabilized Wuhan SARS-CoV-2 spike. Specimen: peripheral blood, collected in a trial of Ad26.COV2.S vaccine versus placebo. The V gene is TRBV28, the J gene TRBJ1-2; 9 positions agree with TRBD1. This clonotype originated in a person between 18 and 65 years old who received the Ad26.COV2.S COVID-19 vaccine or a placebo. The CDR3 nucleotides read TGTGCCAGCAGACCACCGGGACAGGGTTTAGGTGGCTACACCTTC. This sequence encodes CASRPPGQGLGGYTF.